The 28 T cell receptor beta chains listed next were all sequenced from one sample in a study of blood T cell repertoires in COVID-19. Only in-frame clones appear in the TCRdb table, and some are missing; sequencing was by immunoSEQ multiplex PCR. The table shows roughly 150,000 clones, with roughly nine tenths occurring only once. The sample taken for sequencing was peripheral blood. The receptors stem from a woman in her seventies with acute or convalescent COVID-19.

The CDR3 reads CSAIRETQYF. DNA of the CDR3: TGCAGTGCTATCAGAGAGACCCAGTACTTC. This chain connects TRBV20-1 to TRBJ2-5; D ambiguous. Per the germline V gene, CDR1 is DFQATT and CDR2 is SNEGSKA (reference sequence). The V end lost 4 bases, the J end lost 4 bases, and 4 bases lay between the germline ends. This CDR3 is 10 amino acids long.

The J gene is TRBJ1-1, the V gene TRBV6-5; 8 nucleotides align to TRBD1. This CDR3 is built from 16 residues. Germline-derived CDR1 and CDR2 are MNHEY and SVGAGI. V dropped 1 base and J dropped 4; count of bases not matched to a gene: 8. This CDR3 is CASSYWTGKVGTEAFF. The CDR3 DNA follows: TGTGCCAGCAGTTACTGGACAGGGAAAGTAGGCACTGAAGCTTTCTTT.

The chain combines TRBV21-1 with TRBJ2-7; the table's D call, TRBD1, has no DNA check behind it. TRBV21-1 is recorded as a pseudogene. There are 19 residues in the CDR3. In nucleotides, the CDR3 is TGTGCCAGTCGTACAGGGGACGGGGGGACCGGGACAGGGGCCCACGAGCAGTACTTC. Translated: CASRTGDGGTGTGAHEQYF.

The table lists this clone with a few counts. This sequence joins TRBV18 and TRBJ2-7; perhaps TRBD1 as D (6 bases). The CDR3 has 15 amino acids. CDR1 is KGHSH, CDR2 LQKENI, per germline. V was shortened by 4 bases and J by 4 bases, with 17 bases between the two germline ends. The CDR3 loop reads CASSLQGRTRYEQYF. In DNA form, the CDR3 reads TGTGCCAGCTCACTCCAGGGGAGAACGAGGTACGAGCAGTACTTC.

V usage is TRBV6-2 or TRBV6-3 and J usage is TRBJ2-7, with 8 nucleotides matching TRBD1. With V trimmed by 2 bases and J by 3 bases, 9 bases remained unmatched. Looked up from germline, CDR1 is MNHEY and CDR2 is SVGEGT. The CDR3 runs 16 residues. The CDR3 here is CASSYDPGQAHYEQYF. The CDR3 DNA reads as TGTGCCAGCAGTTACGACCCGGGACAGGCACACTACGAGCAGTACTTC.

The chain couples TRBV18 to TRBJ1-1; D remains unclear. CDR1 and CDR2 (germline): KGHSH, LQKENI. V was shortened by 3 bases and J by 2 bases, with 10 bases between the two germline ends. The CDR3 contains 14 residues. The CDR3: CASSPAPVNTEAFF. Written as DNA, the CDR3 is TGTGCCAGCTCACCTGCCCCAGTAAACACTGAAGCTTTCTTT.

The chain employs TRBV5-1 and TRBJ1-6; 7 bases align to TRBD1. The germline V gene has CDR1 SGHRS and CDR2 YFSETQ. This CDR3 is built from 16 residues. The V and J ends lost 0 bases and 10 bases, in that order; junction bases with no gene match: 10. The CDR3 coding sequence is TGCGCCAGCAGCTTGGGGGGCCAGGGGGTAAGATCACCCCTCCACTTT. Its protein is CASSLGGQGVRSPLHF.

This chain uses TRBV5-1 with TRBJ2-1, with 7 bases fitting TRBD1. There are 16 residues in the CDR3. CDR1 and CDR2 from the germline V gene are SGHRS and YFSETQ. V lost 4 bases and J lost 2; bases outside the gene matches: 9. CDR3 DNA: TGCGCCAGCAGCCCAGGCGACAGGGAAGCCTACAATGAGCAGTTCTTC. Amino acid sequence: CASSPGDREAYNEQFF.

This clone came up a few times. The chain is built from TRBV10-3 and TRBJ1-5, with 8 bases aligning to TRBD1. The CDR3 is 16 residues long. Germline CDR1 and CDR2: ENHRY and SYGVKD. V lost 3 bases and J lost 2; bases outside the gene matches: 6. The CDR3 protein is CAISDTGGRGNQPQHF. The CDR3 DNA reads as TGTGCCATCAGTGATACAGGGGGTCGGGGCAATCAGCCCCAGCATTTT.

The chain employs TRBV7-9 and TRBJ2-1, with 7 bases lining up with TRBD2. The CDR3 loop spans 15 amino acids. The ends lost 1 base at V and 5 bases at J; junction bases unmatched: 5. The germline V gene has CDR1 SEHNR and CDR2 FQNEAQ (reference sequence). The CDR3 loop is CASSLVRGENNEQFF. The CDR3, as DNA: TGTGCCAGCAGCTTAGTTCGGGGGGAAAACAATGAGCAGTTCTTC.

The genes are TRBV18 and TRBJ1-1; the D is unclear. There are 13 residues in the CDR3. Trimming left V 1 base short and J 7 bases short, with 10 bases between. CDR1 is KGHSH, CDR2 LQKENI, per germline. The CDR3 DNA reads TGTGCCAGCTCACCACGGAGGGAGGGTGAAGCTTTCTTT. It specifies CASSPRREGEAFF.

Comment on this clone: The identical CDR3 is also encoded by other nucleotide sequences in the sample. J is TRBJ1-5 and V is TRBV18; TRBD1 matches at 7 bases. J gave up 5 bases and V 5 bases, and 3 bases lay outside the gene matches. The CDR3 has 13 residues. Germline CDR1 reads KGHSH; CDR2 reads LQKENI. Here the CDR3 reads CASSGTADQPQHF. In DNA form, the CDR3 reads TGTGCCAGCTCAGGGACAGCGGATCAGCCCCAGCATTTT.

V usage is TRBV29-1 and J usage is TRBJ1-5; 7 bases match TRBD1. Germline V gives CDR1 SQVTM, CDR2 ANQGSEA. V lost 6 bases, J lost 3 bases, and 5 bases stayed unmatched. The CDR3 covers 13 residues. DNA for the CDR3: TGCAGCGTAGGGGGACAGATCAATCAGCCCCAGCATTTT. Translation: CSVGGQINQPQHF.

This rearrangement joins TRBV5-1 to TRBJ1-2, with 7 bases matching TRBD1. CDR1 and CDR2 from the germline V gene are SGHRS and YFSETQ. Losses at the gene ends were 6 bases for V and 2 bases for J; bases not matched to a gene: 10. This CDR3 comprises 15 residues. The CDR3 DNA sequence: TGCGCCAGCACCGACAGGGAGGTTTACAACTATGGCTACACCTTC. It specifies CASTDREVYNYGYTF.

In this sample, this clone turned up once. This chain uses TRBV5-6 with TRBJ2-7, with 9 bases matching TRBD1. The CDR3 runs 14 residues. V shed 6 bases, J shed 3 bases, and the junction held 7 bases outside the gene matches. Looked up from germline, CDR1 is SGHDT and CDR2 is YYEEEE. The CDR3 region has the DNA TGTGCCAGCAACTCCGGGACAGGGTTCTACGAGCAGTACTTC. Its translation is CASNSGTGFYEQYF. Using reference TRBV5-6 and TRBJ2-7 for the parts outside the CDR3, the full variable domain is DAGVTQSPTHLIKTRGQQVTLRCSPKSGHDTVSWYQQALGQGPQFIFQYYEEEERQRGNFPDRFSGHQFPNYSSELNVNALLLGDSALYLCASNSGTGFYEQYFGPGTRLTVT.

The rearrangement links TRBV14 to TRBJ2-1; 10 bases are shared with TRBD1. Germline V gives CDR1 SGHDN, CDR2 FVKESK. The CDR3 is 19 amino acids. The J segment lost 0 bases and the V segment lost 0 bases, leaving 8 bases of the junction unmatched. The CDR3 nucleotides read TGTGCCAGCAGCCAAGATCTGGAAGGACAGGGGGTCTCCTACAATGAGCAGTTCTTC. This encodes CASSQDLEGQGVSYNEQFF.

V usage is TRBV4-2 and J usage is TRBJ1-2; maybe TRBD1 (5 bases). V was clipped by 0 bases and J by 4 bases, with 9 bases between them. Germline V gene lookup returns CDR1 LGHNA and CDR2 YNFKEQ. The CDR3 has 14 residues. DNA for the CDR3: TGTGCCAGCAGCCAAGACAGGGCGATCTATGGCTACACCTTC. Its translation is CASSQDRAIYGYTF.

This chain links TRBV5-4 with TRBJ2-7; D may be TRBD2 (7 bases). The CDR3 spans 15 residues. CDR1 SGHNT and CDR2 YYREEE come from the germline V gene (reference sequence). Between the trimmed V and J ends, which lost 8 bases and 5 bases, there was a span of 23 bases. CDR3 coding DNA: TGTGCCAGTACAACGGGGGGCGCAAGGTATCACGAGCAGTACTTC. As protein: CASTTGGARYHEQYF.

This clone was picked up one time. V gene TRBV12-3 or TRBV12-4 combines with J gene TRBJ2-7; 7 nucleotides match TRBD2. CDR3 size: 13 residues. J gave up 3 bases and V 6 bases, and 5 bases lay outside the gene matches. The CDR3 bases are TGTGCCAGCAGCCGGGGAGGGAACTACGAGCAGTACTTC. Translated, it gives CASSRGGNYEQYF.

V is TRBV29-1 and J is TRBJ2-1; D tentatively reads TRBD1 or TRBD2 (6 bases each). This CDR3 is built from 14 residues. V dropped 7 bases and J dropped 0 bases, with 13 bases sitting between them. Germline assignment: CDR1 SQVTM and CDR2 ANQGSEA. The CDR3 reads CSGGAGSSYNEQFF. As DNA, the CDR3 is TGCAGCGGGGGGGCGGGAAGCTCCTACAATGAGCAGTTCTTC.

V and J are TRBV11-2 and TRBJ1-3; a possible D gene is TRBD1 (5 bases). Germline V gene data show CDR1 as SGHAT and CDR2 as FQNNGV. Between the trimmed V and J ends, which lost 5 bases and 8 bases, there was a span of 25 bases. CDR3 length equals 17 residues. The CDR3 coding sequence is TGTGCCAGCAGCCCCGACCTTGTCAGGGCATTCGGAGACACCATATATTTT. Protein sequence: CASSPDLVRAFGDTIYF. Based on the CDR3 plus reference TRBV11-2 and TRBJ1-3, the full variable domain is EAGVAQSPRYKIIEKRQSVAFWCNPISGHATLYWYQQILGQGPKLLIQFQNNGVVDDSQLPKDRFSAERLKGVDSTLKIQPAKLEDSAVYLCASSPDLVRAFGDTIYFGEGSWLTVV.

This chain joins TRBV19 and TRBJ1-1; D is uncertain. The V end lost 6 bases, the J end lost 4 bases, and 12 bases lay between the germline ends. Germline CDR1 LNHDA, CDR2 SQIVND (reference sequence). This CDR3 comprises 13 residues. The CDR3 DNA sequence: TGTGCCAGTAGAAACCCGGGAGGCACTGAAGCTTTCTTT. Its translation: CASRNPGGTEAFF.

V is TRBV7-9 and J is TRBJ1-1, with a weak D call TRBD1 (6 bases). Germline-derived CDR1 and CDR2 are SEHNR and FQNEAQ (reference sequence). The germline V and J ends were trimmed by 5 bases and 4 bases, with 23 bases remaining between them. The CDR3 contains 17 residues. CDR3 protein: CASSLGGRGRTRTEAFF. CDR3 DNA: TGTGCCAGCAGCCTCGGCGGGAGGGGGAGAACGCGCACTGAAGCTTTCTTT.

The chain carries TRBV10-3 and TRBJ1-1; tentative D call: TRBD1 (6 bases). The germline CDR1 and CDR2 sequences are ENHRY and SYGVKD. With 6 bases removed from V and 1 base from J, the gap between germline ends came to 12 bases. CDR3 length equals 14 residues. The CDR3 nucleotides read TGTGCCATCAGGGCGGTGACAGGGAACACTGAAGCTTTCTTT. Protein sequence: CAIRAVTGNTEAFF.

V is TRBV19 and J is TRBJ2-7; no reliable D call. V shed 3 bases and J shed 0 bases, with 12 bases lying between them. Germline CDR1 and CDR2: LNHDA and SQIVND (reference sequence). The CDR3 totals 15 residues. The CDR3 loop reads CASSMRLDSSYEQYF. DNA for the CDR3: TGTGCCAGTAGTATGCGACTCGATAGCTCCTACGAGCAGTACTTC.

The V gene is TRBV29-1, the J gene TRBJ1-6; D remains unclear. This CDR3 spans 13 amino acids. The germline CDR1 and CDR2 sequences are SQVTM and ANQGSEA. The V and J ends lost 4 bases and 7 bases respectively, with 11 bases between them. The CDR3 spells CSVGADLNSPLHF. Written as DNA, the CDR3 is TGCAGCGTTGGGGCAGATTTGAATTCACCCCTCCACTTT.

The chain has TRBV6-5 and TRBJ2-7, with 8 bases identical to TRBD1. The CDR3 is 15 amino acids. Germline-derived CDR1 and CDR2 are MNHEY and SVGAGI. J lost 0 bases, V lost 6 bases, and 7 bases had no gene match. CDR3 amino acids: CASSQGQGISYEQYF. CDR3 nucleotide sequence: TGTGCCAGCAGCCAAGGACAGGGCATCTCCTACGAGCAGTACTTC.

The chain is built from TRBV18 and TRBJ1-2; 7 positions match TRBD1. CDR1 and CDR2 from the germline V gene are KGHSH and LQKENI. The CDR3 covers 14 residues. The V gene end was trimmed by 4 bases and the J gene end by 3 bases; junction bases not matched to a gene: 5. This CDR3 reads CASSLTGDHYGYTF. The CDR3 DNA reads TGTGCCAGCTCACTCACAGGGGATCACTATGGCTACACCTTC. Supplemented by reference TRBV18 and TRBJ1-2, the full variable domain reads NAGVMQNPRHLVRRRGQEARLRCSPMKGHSHVYWYRQLPEEGLKFMVYLQKENIIDESGMPKERFSAEFPKEGPSILRIQQVVRGDSAAYFCASSLTGDHYGYTFGSGTRLTVV.